This TCR beta chain was sequenced during a study of T cell clonality in common variable immunodeficiency. A few counts support this clone. The antigen is unknown. Read coverage stops 3 residues before the CDR3 terminus; the germline J gene supplies the remainder. This table comes from immunoSEQ multiplex PCR, and its TCRdb copy is limited to in-frame clones, with some not included. Recorded here are tens of thousands of clones, none singletons. The V and J ends lost 1 base and 3 bases, in that order; junction bases with no gene match: 8. CDR3 length: 16 amino acids. Germline V CDR1 and CDR2: SNHLY, FYNNEI. Blood samples were heparinized, about 5 to 9 ml per donor. Findings and caveats of the study: What drives increased CVID clonality needs T cell subpopulation sequencing. CVID subjects shared fewer TCRbeta clones than healthy controls did. CVID subjects showed higher TCRbeta clonality than healthy controls.

This sequence was found in a person aged 18 to 70 in good health. The sample was peripheral blood mononuclear cells. V and J are TRBV2 and TRBJ2-7, with TRBD1 identical over 8 bases. The CDR3 sequence is CASSEGRRTGNYEQYF. The covered CDR3 bases are TGTGCCAGCAGTGAAGGACGGAGGACAGGGAACTACGAG.